The clone carrying this T cell receptor beta chain occurred once. This specimen comes from a study of T cell responses to AZD1222 COVID-19 vaccine. Clones were sequenced by immunoSEQ multiplex PCR, and TCRdb holds only the in-frame ones, with some missing. Of around 140,000 clones listed, approximately 95% are singletons. In germline, CDR1 is LGHNA, CDR2 YSLEER. V shed 0 bases and J 2 bases; nucleotides not matched to a gene: 9. This CDR3 is built from 19 residues. This TCR was sampled from an adult in good health. The chain has TRBV4-3 and TRBJ2-1; 11 bases align to TRBD2. The source material was peripheral blood, sampled on day 0 of MenACWY control vaccination. The CDR3 is CASSQDTGAGLAAYNEQFF. CDR3 in DNA: TGCGCCAGCAGCCAAGATACAGGGGCGGGACTAGCGGCCTACAATGAGCAGTTCTTC.